This T cell receptor beta chain is drawn from a study of neoadjuvant anti-PD-1 for oral cavity cancer. Overall study context: Patients without progression received a fourth nivolumab dose around day 43, then surgical resection on days 50-56. Study results and limitations: Pretreatment Treg/Th17 ratio correlated inversely with post-treatment tumor clonality.

Concerning this clone: The antigen remains unidentified.

Most PBMC samples had 400 to 550 ng input DNA in six replicates. The protocol was immunoSEQ multiplex PCR, while the TCRdb copy is restricted to in-frame clones and leaves out a portion. The repertoire consists of over 15,000 clones, with around 72% occurring once and the leading ten covering approximately 2.7%. Trimming removed 6 bases from V and 3 bases from J; junction bases left unmatched: 4. Germline V gene lookup returns CDR1 MNHNS and CDR2 SASEGT. The CDR3 extends over 15 amino acids. The sequenced sample was PBMCs, obtained before nivolumab (anti-PD-1) treatment. This sequence was found in a person between 40 and 80 years old with oral cavity squamous cell carcinoma. This chain uses TRBV6-1 with TRBJ2-3; TRBD1 aligns across 12 bases. This chain's CDR3 is CASRAGQGATDTQYF. DNA for the CDR3: TGTGCCAGCAGAGCGGGACAGGGGGCGACAGATACGCAGTATTTT.